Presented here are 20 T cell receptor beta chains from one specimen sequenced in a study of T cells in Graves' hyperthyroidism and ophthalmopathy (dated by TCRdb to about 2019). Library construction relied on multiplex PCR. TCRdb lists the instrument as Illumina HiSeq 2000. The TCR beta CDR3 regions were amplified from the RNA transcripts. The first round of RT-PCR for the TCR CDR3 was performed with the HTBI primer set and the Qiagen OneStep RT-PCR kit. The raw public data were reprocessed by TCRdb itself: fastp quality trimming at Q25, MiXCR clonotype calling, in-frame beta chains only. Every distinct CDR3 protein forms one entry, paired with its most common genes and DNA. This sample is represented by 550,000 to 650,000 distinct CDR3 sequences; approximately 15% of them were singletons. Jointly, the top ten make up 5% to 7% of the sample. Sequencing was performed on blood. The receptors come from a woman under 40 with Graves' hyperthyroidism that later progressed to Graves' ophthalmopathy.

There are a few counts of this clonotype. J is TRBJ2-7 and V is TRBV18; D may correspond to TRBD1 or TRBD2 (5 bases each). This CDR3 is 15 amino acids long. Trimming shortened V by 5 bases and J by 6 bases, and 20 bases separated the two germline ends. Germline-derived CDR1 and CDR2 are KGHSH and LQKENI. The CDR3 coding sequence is TGTGCCAGCTCAGCCGCTTCAGTCTCGGGGCTCGAGCAGTACTTC. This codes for CASSAASVSGLEQYF. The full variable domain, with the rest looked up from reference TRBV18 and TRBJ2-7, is NAGVMQNPRHLVRRRGQEARLRCSPMKGHSHVYWYRQLPEEGLKFMVYLQKENIIDESGMPKERFSAEFPKEGPSILRIQQVVRGDSAAYFCASSAASVSGLEQYFGPGTRLTVT.

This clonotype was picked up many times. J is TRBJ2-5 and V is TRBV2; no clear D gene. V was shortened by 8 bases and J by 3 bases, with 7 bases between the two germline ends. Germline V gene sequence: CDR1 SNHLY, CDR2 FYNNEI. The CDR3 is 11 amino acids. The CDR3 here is CASCREETQYF. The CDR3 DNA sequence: TGTGCCAGCTGCCGGGAAGAGACCCAGTACTTC.

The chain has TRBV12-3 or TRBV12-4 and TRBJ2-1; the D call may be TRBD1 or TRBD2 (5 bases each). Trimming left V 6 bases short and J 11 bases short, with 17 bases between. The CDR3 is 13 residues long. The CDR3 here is CASRELGGSQQFF. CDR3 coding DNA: TGTGCCAGCAGAGAACTTGGGGGTAGCCAGCAGTTCTTC.

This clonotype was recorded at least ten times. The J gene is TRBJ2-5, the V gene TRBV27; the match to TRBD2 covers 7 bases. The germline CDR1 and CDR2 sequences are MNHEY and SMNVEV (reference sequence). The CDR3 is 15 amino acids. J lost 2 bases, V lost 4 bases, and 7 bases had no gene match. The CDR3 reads CASSSVGEGQETQYF. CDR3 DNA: TGTGCCAGCAGTTCGGTAGGGGAGGGACAAGAGACCCAGTACTTC.

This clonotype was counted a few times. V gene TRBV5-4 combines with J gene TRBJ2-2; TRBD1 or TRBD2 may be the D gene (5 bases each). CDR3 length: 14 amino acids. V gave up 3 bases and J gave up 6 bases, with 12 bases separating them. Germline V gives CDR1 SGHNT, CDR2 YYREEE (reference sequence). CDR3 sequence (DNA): TGTGCCAGCAGCTCCTTGGGGGACGCCGGGGAGCTGTTTTTT. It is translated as CASSSLGDAGELFF.

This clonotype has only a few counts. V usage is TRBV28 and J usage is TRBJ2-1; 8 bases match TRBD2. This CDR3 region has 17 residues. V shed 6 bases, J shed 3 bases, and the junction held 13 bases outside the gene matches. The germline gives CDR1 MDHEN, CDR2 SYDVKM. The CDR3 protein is CASSSTSKTSGYNEQFF. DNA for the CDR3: TGTGCCAGCAGCTCTACGTCCAAAACTAGCGGCTACAATGAGCAGTTCTTC. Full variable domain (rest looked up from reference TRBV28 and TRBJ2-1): DVKVTQSSRYLVKRTGEKVFLECVQDMDHENMFWYRQDPGLGLRLIYFSYDVKMKEKGDIPEGYSVSREKKERFSLILESASTNQTSMYLCASSSTSKTSGYNEQFFGPGTRLTVL.

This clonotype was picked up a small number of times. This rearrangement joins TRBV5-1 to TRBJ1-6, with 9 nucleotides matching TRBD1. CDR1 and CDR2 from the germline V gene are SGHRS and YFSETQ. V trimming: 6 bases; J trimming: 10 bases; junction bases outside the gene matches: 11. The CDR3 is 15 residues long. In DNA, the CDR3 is TGCGCCAGCACCCCCTCTGGGGGACAGGGCTCACCCCTCCACTTT. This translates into CASTPSGGQGSPLHF.

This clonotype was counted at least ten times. CDR3 amino acids: CSARDSVRQETQYF. The CDR3 DNA reads as TGCAGTGCTCGGGACAGCGTCCGCCAAGAGACCCAGTACTTC. This sequence joins TRBV20-1 and TRBJ2-5; 7 nucleotides line up with TRBD1. CDR3 length: 14 amino acids. The V segment lost 5 bases and the J segment 1 base; nucleotides outside the gene matches: 7. Germline CDR1 reads DFQATT; CDR2 reads SNEGSKA (reference sequence).

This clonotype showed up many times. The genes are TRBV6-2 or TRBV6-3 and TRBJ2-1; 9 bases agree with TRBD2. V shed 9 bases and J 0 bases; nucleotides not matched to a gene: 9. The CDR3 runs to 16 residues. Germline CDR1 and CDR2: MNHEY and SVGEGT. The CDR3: CASRLAATSSYNEQFF. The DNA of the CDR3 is TGTGCCAGTCGACTAGCGGCCACGAGCTCCTACAATGAGCAGTTCTTC.

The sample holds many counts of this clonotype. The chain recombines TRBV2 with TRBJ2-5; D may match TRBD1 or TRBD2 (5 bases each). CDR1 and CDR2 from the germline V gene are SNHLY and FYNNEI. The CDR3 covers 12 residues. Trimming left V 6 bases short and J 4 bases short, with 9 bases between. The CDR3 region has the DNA TGTGCCAGCAGCGGGGCTTCAGAGACCCAGTACTTC. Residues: CASSGASETQYF.

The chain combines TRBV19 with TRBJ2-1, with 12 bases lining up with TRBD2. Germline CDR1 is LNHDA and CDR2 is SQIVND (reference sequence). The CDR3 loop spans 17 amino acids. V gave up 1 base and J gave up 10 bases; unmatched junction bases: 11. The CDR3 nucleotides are TGTGCCAGTAGTATAGGGGACGGACTAGCGGGAATCGGGGAGCAGTTCTTC. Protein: CASSIGDGLAGIGEQFF.

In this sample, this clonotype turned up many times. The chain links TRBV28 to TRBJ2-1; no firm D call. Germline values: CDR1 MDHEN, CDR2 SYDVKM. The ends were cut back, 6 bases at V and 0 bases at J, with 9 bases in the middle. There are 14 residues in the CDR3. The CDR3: CASSPRSSYNEQFF. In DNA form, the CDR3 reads TGTGCCAGCAGCCCAAGGAGCTCCTACAATGAGCAGTTCTTC.

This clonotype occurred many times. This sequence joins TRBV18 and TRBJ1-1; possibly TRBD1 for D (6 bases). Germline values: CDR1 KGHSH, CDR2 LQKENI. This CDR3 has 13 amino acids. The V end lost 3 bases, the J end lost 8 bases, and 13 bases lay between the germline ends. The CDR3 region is CASSPPSGAEAFF. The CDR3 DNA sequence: TGTGCCAGCTCACCCCCCTCAGGGGCCGAAGCTTTCTTT.

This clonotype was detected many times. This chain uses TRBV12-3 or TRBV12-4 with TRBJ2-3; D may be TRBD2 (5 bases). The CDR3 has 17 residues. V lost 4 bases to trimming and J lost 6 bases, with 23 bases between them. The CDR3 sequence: CASSSPSRSLLGDTQYF. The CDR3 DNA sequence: TGTGCCAGCAGTTCCCCTTCTAGAAGCCTACTAGGGGATACGCAGTATTTT.

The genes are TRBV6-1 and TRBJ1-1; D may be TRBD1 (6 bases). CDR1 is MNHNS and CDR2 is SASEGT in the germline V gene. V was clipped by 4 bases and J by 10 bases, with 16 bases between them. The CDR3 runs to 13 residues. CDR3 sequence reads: CASSGVVRGGAFF. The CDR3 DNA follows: TGTGCCAGCAGTGGAGTTGTACGAGGGGGAGCTTTCTTT.

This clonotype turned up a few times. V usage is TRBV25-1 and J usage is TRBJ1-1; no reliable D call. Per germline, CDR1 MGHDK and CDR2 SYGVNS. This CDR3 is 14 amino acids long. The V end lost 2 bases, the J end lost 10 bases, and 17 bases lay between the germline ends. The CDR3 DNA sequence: TGTGCCAGCAGTGAAACGCTCGAGGTCTCCGGAGCTTTCTTT. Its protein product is CASSETLEVSGAFF.

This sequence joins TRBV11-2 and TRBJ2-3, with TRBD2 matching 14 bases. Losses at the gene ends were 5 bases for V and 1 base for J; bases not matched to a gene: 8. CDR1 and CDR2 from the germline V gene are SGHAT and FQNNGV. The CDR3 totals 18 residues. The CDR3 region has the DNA TGTGCCAGCAGCCCCGGGACTAGCGGGAGCGGTGGCACAGATACGCAGTATTTT. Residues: CASSPGTSGSGGTDTQYF.

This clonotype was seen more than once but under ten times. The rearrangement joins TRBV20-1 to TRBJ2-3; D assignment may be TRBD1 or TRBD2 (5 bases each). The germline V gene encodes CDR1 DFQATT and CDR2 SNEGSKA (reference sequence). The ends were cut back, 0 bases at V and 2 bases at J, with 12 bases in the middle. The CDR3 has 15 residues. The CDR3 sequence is CSARELGDPTDTQYF. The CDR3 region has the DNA TGCAGTGCTAGAGAGTTGGGGGACCCCACAGATACGCAGTATTTT.

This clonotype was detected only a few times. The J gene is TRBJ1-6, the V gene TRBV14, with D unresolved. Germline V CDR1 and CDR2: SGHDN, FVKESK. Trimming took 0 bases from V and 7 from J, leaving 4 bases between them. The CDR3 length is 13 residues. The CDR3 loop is CASSQEPNSPLHF. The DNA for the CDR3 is TGTGCCAGCAGCCAAGAACCCAATTCACCCCTCCACTTT.

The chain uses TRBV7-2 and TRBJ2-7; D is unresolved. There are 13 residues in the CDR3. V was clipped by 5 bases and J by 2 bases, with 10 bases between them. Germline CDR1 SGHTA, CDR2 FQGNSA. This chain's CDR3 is CASSDFPPYEQYF. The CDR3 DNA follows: TGTGCCAGCAGCGACTTTCCCCCCTACGAGCAGTACTTC.